This T cell receptor (beta chain) stems from a study of T cell repertoires in cytomegalovirus infection. As for the study in general: Indicated by public TCR beta signatures were CMV infection and matching HLA type.

The study, taken as a whole, reports: Clonotypes of TCR beta that were HLA-C-restricted and CMV-specific dominated the ex vivo response. Individuals carrying CMV plus the relevant HLA were identified by cumulative frequency of public TCR beta families.

V shed 6 bases and J shed 7 bases, with 15 bases lying between them. Germline V gene sequence: CDR1 SEHNR, CDR2 FQNEAQ (reference sequence). The CDR3 extends over 13 amino acids. This clonotype has a handful of counts. Its antigen is currently unknown. MiXCR, applied by TCRdb to the reads, yields one record per CDR3 protein. This table holds some 700,000 distinct CDR3 sequences, roughly 33% found once. Sequencing was performed on cultured PBMCs, taken from culture after CMV antigen stimulation. The gene calls are TRBV7-9 and TRBJ1-2; D is undetermined. The TCR originated in a human donor in good health (CMV status not recorded). Some clones in this sample may be carry-over from other donors' samples. CDR3 sequence: CASRPYEGGGYTF. The CDR3 DNA reads TGTGCCAGCAGGCCCTATGAGGGCGGTGGCTACACCTTC.